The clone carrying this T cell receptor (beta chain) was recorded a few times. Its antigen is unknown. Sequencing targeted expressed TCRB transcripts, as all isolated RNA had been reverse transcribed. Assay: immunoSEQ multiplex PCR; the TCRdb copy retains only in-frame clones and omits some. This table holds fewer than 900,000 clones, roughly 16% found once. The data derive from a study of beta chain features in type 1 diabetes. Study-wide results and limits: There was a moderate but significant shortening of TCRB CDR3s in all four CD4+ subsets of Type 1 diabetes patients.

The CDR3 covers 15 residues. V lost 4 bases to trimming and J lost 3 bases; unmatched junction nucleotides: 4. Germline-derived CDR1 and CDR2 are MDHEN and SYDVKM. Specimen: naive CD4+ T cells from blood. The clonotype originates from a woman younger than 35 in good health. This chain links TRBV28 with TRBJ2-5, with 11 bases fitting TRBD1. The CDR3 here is CASSSDRGRKETQYF. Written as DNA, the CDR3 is TGTGCCAGCAGTTCGGACAGGGGGCGAAAAGAGACCCAGTACTTC.